This TCR beta chain was captured in a study of T cells in Graves' hyperthyroidism and ophthalmopathy. The CDR3 is 14 amino acids. Germline loops: CDR1 SGHTA, CDR2 FQGNSA. The J segment lost 7 bases and the V segment lost 6 bases, leaving 11 bases of the junction unmatched. From roughly 9.2 ml of fresh peripheral blood, PBMCs were isolated. From RNA transcripts, TCR beta CDR3 regions were amplified. First-round RT-PCR targeting the TCR CDR3 was performed with the HTBI primer set. Via MiXCR, TCRdb re-called the multiplex PCR reads, giving one row per CDR3 protein. The sample lists some 490,000 distinct CDR3 sequences; 20% to 25% were seen once. This clonotype was counted only a few times.

The clonotype originates from a woman between 70 and 85 years old with Graves' ophthalmopathy. The chain uses TRBV7-2 and TRBJ2-5; 7 positions agree with TRBD1. Material: blood. The CDR3 nucleotides are TGTGCCAGCAGGCCAGACAGGGAGATTGGGACCCAGTACTTC. Its protein product is CASRPDREIGTQYF.